Reported below is one T cell receptor (beta chain). This clonotype was recorded many times. The target of this receptor is not known. Per-base quality was not reported, and no clone a single base away is much larger than it. Libraries were prepared through PCR. The run used an Illumina HiSeq 2500. To normalize quantification of the TCRbeta repertoire, the TCR libraries were built with molecular barcoding that relied on unique molecular identifiers. TCRdb itself trimmed the public reads at Q25 with fastp, ran MiXCR and retained productive beta chains. Records with the same CDR3 protein are collapsed into one entry carrying the most frequent genes and DNA. This sample has a few hundred thousand distinct CDR3 sequences in its table, and about 7.3% of those were observed once. The ten largest clones represent approximately 9.1% of the sample. The treatment or condition label, read with the paper, signifies: allogeneic hematopoietic cell transplantation with graft depleted of TCRalphabeta T cells and CD19 B cells. The children who served as transplant recipients had been given grafts of TCRalphabeta/CD19-depleted allogeneic hematopoietic cells.

Its CDR3 holds 19 amino acids, cysteine through phenylalanine. The entry retains the CDR3 DNA only, 57 bases that are in frame from base 1. From the germline V gene, CDR1 is SGHRS and CDR2 is YFSETQ. The germline V and J ends show losses of 2 bases and 6 bases respectively, and no gene match explains 16 bases of the junction. This sample was included in a study of T-cell reconstitution after alpha-beta-depleted transplantation in children (dated by TCRdb to the mid-2010s). About the study as a whole: Using TCR repertoire profiling, the study quantitatively followed how T-cell immune reconstitution unfolded in children after TCRalphabeta/CD19-depleted allogeneic hematopoietic cell transplantation.

Results and caveats for the whole study, not just this receptor: The frequencies of hyperexpanded clones fell over the following months, and after one year, T-cell counts and TCRbeta diversity were mostly attributed to newly produced T cells. In some patients, the high TCRbeta diversity seen at day 60 was put down to recipient T cells and intrathymic progenitors that had survived conditioning. About two months after transplant, the apparently early recovery of alphabetaT-cell counts reportedly depended on just several hundred clones that had expanded rapidly and came from non-depleted graft cells.

Rearrangement joined TRBV5-1 to TRBJ2-2; 10 central nucleotides agree with TRBD2. The material was peripheral blood, obtained 360 days after TCRalphabeta/CD19-depleted stem cell transplant. The TCR originated in a female patient aged 2 to 10 who had a stem cell transplant for Fanconi anemia, so the T cells may come from the graft donor. The bases read TGCGCCAGCAGCTTAAGGGGGCCGACTCCAGCGGGAGGGCCCGGGGAGCTGTTTTTT. This codes for CASSLRGPTPAGGPGELFF.